The subject of this entry is one TCR beta chain. Method: immunoSEQ multiplex PCR; TCRdb's copy keeps in-frame clones and lacks some. The table lists roughly 21,000 clones, 75% to 90% of them singletons. The data were taken from a study of PD-1 blockade in classical Hodgkin lymphoma. Time point specified: cycle 4 day 1 (C4D1), after five to seven weeks of nivolumab. Relapses following autologous stem cell transplantation were seen in all patients, with brentuximab vedotin exposure varying. From germline, CDR1 is SGHRS and CDR2 YFSETQ. V was pared by 4 bases and J by 7 bases, with 10 bases between. The CDR3 extends over 12 amino acids.

The receptor's source is a human donor with classical Hodgkin lymphoma. The input for sequencing was peripheral blood mononuclear cells (PBMCs), taken before the fourth cycle of nivolumab. The chain combines TRBV5-1 with TRBJ2-3; D is unclear. The CDR3 nucleotides are TGCGCCAGCAGCCCGCAGGAGAATACGCAGTATTTT. This sequence encodes CASSPQENTQYF.